A selection of T cell receptor beta chains follows, all from one sample in a study of identifying expanded T cells in peripheral blood. Profiled with immunoSEQ multiplex PCR; TCRdb holds only in-frame clones, not every one. Of approximately 120,000 clones detected, about 88% appear once; the ten largest clones hold 7% to 9%. The material sequenced was blood. The receptors derive from a person aged 18-69 years in good health. Each CDR3 is given with its conserved first and last residue. The D gene is left open where the match is weak. Clone size is stated in some rows and not others, as once, few, many or a class when expanded.

clone_size: NA
v_call: TRBV19
d_call: NA
j_call: TRBJ1-1
cdr3_nt: TGTGCCAGTAGTATTTGGCAACCGGGGAACACTGAAGCTTTCTTT
cdr3_aa: CASSIWQPGNTEAFF

clone_size: once
v_call: TRBV11-3
d_call: TRBD2
j_call: TRBJ2-1
cdr3_nt: TGTGCCAGCAGCGCGGGACTAGCGGGCGACAATGAGCAGTTCTTC
cdr3_aa: CASSAGLAGDNEQFF

clone_size: NA
v_call: TRBV7-3
d_call: TRBD1
j_call: TRBJ2-3
cdr3_nt: TGTGCCAGCAGCTGGGACAGCAGCACAGATACGCAGTATTTT
cdr3_aa: CASSWDSSTDTQYF

clone_size: NA
v_call: TRBV5-1
d_call: NA
j_call: TRBJ2-1
cdr3_nt: TGCGCCAGCAGCTTCCAGGGGTTAGATGAGCAGTTCTTC
cdr3_aa: CASSFQGLDEQFF

clone_size: NA
v_call: TRBV18
d_call: TRBD1
j_call: TRBJ1-5
cdr3_nt: TGTGCCAGCTCACCGGGGACAGGGGATCAGCCCCAGCATTTT
cdr3_aa: CASSPGTGDQPQHF

clone_size: once
v_call: TRBV11-2
d_call: TRBD2
j_call: TRBJ2-3
cdr3_nt: TGTGCCAGCAGCTTAGGACTAGCGGGACTCACAGATACGCAGTATTTT
cdr3_aa: CASSLGLAGLTDTQYF

clone_size: NA
v_call: TRBV6-1
d_call: NA
j_call: TRBJ2-7
cdr3_nt: TGTGCCAGCTCCCCCAGGACAGCCTCCTACGAGCAGTACTTC
cdr3_aa: CASSPRTASYEQYF

clone_size: NA
v_call: TRBV7-9
d_call: NA
j_call: TRBJ2-1
cdr3_nt: TGTGCCAGCAGCCCAGGCGGTCTTGCCTACAATGAGCAGTTCTTC
cdr3_aa: CASSPGGLAYNEQFF

clone_size: NA
v_call: TRBV2
d_call: NA
j_call: TRBJ1-3
cdr3_nt: TGTGCCAGCTTCCCCCGGACTAACTCTGGAAACACCATATATTTT
cdr3_aa: CASFPRTNSGNTIYF

clone_size: NA
v_call: TRBV29-1
d_call: TRBD1
j_call: TRBJ1-1
cdr3_nt: TGCAGCGTCAAAGGGACAGGGGGCACTGAAGCTTTCTTT
cdr3_aa: CSVKGTGGTEAFF

clone_size: NA
v_call: TRBV9
d_call: NA
j_call: TRBJ1-1
cdr3_nt: TGTGCCAGCAGCGACCTGACAGACACTGAAGCTTTCTTT
cdr3_aa: CASSDLTDTEAFF

clone_size: NA
v_call: TRBV5-8
d_call: TRBD1
j_call: TRBJ2-6
cdr3_nt: TGTGCCAGCAGGCCCCGAAGGGGGCCTGGGGCCAACGTCCTGACTTTC
cdr3_aa: CASRPRRGPGANVLTF

clone_size: few
v_call: TRBV6-4
d_call: NA
j_call: TRBJ2-3
cdr3_nt: TGTGCCAGCAGTCCTATGGGGGCTGGCACAGATACGCAGTATTTT
cdr3_aa: CASSPMGAGTDTQYF

clone_size: few
v_call: TRBV5-4
d_call: NA
j_call: TRBJ2-3
cdr3_nt: TGTGCCAGCAGCTTGTCGATGACAGGTGTAGATACGCAGTATTTT
cdr3_aa: CASSLSMTGVDTQYF

clone_size: once
v_call: TRBV11-2
d_call: NA
j_call: TRBJ1-1
cdr3_nt: TGTGCCAGCTCGAGGGGCACTGAAGCTTTCTTT
cdr3_aa: CASSRGTEAFF

clone_size: NA
v_call: TRBV6-5
d_call: NA
j_call: TRBJ2-3
cdr3_nt: TGTGCCAGCAGGTCGACTGACGGTGATACGCAGTATTTT
cdr3_aa: CASRSTDGDTQYF

clone_size: NA
v_call: TRBV5-1
d_call: NA
j_call: TRBJ2-1
cdr3_nt: TGCGCCAGCAATTACGCAGGGGCGGATGAGCAGTTCTTC
cdr3_aa: CASNYAGADEQFF

clone_size: once
v_call: TRBV14
d_call: NA
j_call: TRBJ2-3
cdr3_nt: TGTGCCAGCAGCCAAGGGTCAGATACGCAGTATTTT
cdr3_aa: CASSQGSDTQYF

clone_size: NA
v_call: TRBV7-9
d_call: NA
j_call: TRBJ2-5
cdr3_nt: TGTGCCAGCAGCTCGTTAAAGACACCCGAAGAGACCCAGTACTTC
cdr3_aa: CASSSLKTPEETQYF

clone_size: NA
v_call: TRBV7-9
d_call: NA
j_call: TRBJ2-1
cdr3_nt: TGTGCCAGCAGCTTAGACGGGGTTGGGGAGCAGTTCTTC
cdr3_aa: CASSLDGVGEQFF

clone_size: NA
v_call: TRBV27
d_call: NA
j_call: TRBJ1-2
cdr3_nt: TGTGCCAGCAGTTTAGCTGGCAGGGAGGGTGGCTACACCTTC
cdr3_aa: CASSLAGREGGYTF

clone_size: NA
v_call: TRBV19
d_call: TRBD2
j_call: TRBJ2-1
cdr3_nt: TGTGCCAGTAGTTCCCCCGGACTAGCGGGTAACAATGAGCAGTTCTTC
cdr3_aa: CASSSPGLAGNNEQFF

clone_size: NA
v_call: TRBV28
d_call: TRBD1
j_call: TRBJ1-2
cdr3_nt: TGTGCCAGCAGTTCGGGACAGGGCTCTGGCTACACCTTC
cdr3_aa: CASSSGQGSGYTF

clone_size: NA
v_call: TRBV29-1
d_call: NA
j_call: TRBJ2-3
cdr3_nt: TGCAGCGCCGCGCCGCGAGCGGGCACAGATACGCAGTATTTT
cdr3_aa: CSAAPRAGTDTQYF

clone_size: NA
v_call: TRBV11-3
d_call: NA
j_call: TRBJ2-2
cdr3_nt: TGTGCCAGCAGCTTTAGGGGGAACACCGGGGAGCTGTTTTTT
cdr3_aa: CASSFRGNTGELFF

clone_size: NA
v_call: TRBV29-1
d_call: TRBD2
j_call: TRBJ2-1
cdr3_nt: TGCAGCGGGGGTGGGGTGACTAGCGGGAGGTTTGGGCAGTTCTTC
cdr3_aa: CSGGGVTSGRFGQFF

clone_size: NA
v_call: TRBV2
d_call: NA
j_call: TRBJ2-6
cdr3_nt: TGTGCCAGCAGTGAAGGGACTGGGGCCAACGTCCTGACTTTC
cdr3_aa: CASSEGTGANVLTF

clone_size: NA
v_call: TRBV6-6
d_call: TRBD1
j_call: TRBJ1-2
cdr3_nt: TGTGCCAGCAGGGCAGGACAGGGACGGATCTATGGCTACACCTTC
cdr3_aa: CASRAGQGRIYGYTF

clone_size: NA
v_call: TRBV27
d_call: TRBD2
j_call: TRBJ2-2
cdr3_nt: TGTGCCAGCAGTTCATCTTTATCCGGGACTAGCGGGATCCGGGAGCTGTTTTTT
cdr3_aa: CASSSSLSGTSGIRELFF

clone_size: once
v_call: TRBV19
d_call: TRBD1
j_call: TRBJ1-2
cdr3_nt: TGTGCCAGTAGTTTGAGGTCCGGGACAGGGGGGAGCTATGGCTACACCTTC
cdr3_aa: CASSLRSGTGGSYGYTF